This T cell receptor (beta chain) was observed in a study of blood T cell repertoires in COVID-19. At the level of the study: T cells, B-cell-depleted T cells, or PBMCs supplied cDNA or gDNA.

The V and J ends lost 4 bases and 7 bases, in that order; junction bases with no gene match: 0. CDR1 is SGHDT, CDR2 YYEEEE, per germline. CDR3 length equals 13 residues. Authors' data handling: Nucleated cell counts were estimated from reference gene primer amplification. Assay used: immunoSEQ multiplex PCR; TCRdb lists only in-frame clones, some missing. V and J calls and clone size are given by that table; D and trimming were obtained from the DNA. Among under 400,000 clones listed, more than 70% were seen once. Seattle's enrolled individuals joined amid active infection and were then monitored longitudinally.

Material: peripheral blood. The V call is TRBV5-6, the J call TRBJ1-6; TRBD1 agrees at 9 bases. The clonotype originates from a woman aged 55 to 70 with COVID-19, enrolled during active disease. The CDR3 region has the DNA TGTGCCAGCAGCGGGACAGGGAATTCACCCCTCCACTTT. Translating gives CASSGTGNSPLHF.